The 30 T cell receptor beta chains listed next were all sequenced from one sample in a study of blood T cell repertoires in COVID-19. Libraries were prepared by immunoSEQ multiplex PCR; TCRdb keeps only in-frame clonotypes and omits some of them. The data show about 140,000 clones, 75% to 85% seen once. The sequencing sample was made of peripheral blood. These receptors all stem from a man between 65 and 80 years old who had recovered from COVID-19.

This clone came up once. The chain combines TRBV4-2 with TRBJ2-5; 11 nucleotides agree with TRBD2. Germline CDR1 is LGHNA and CDR2 is YNFKEQ. This CDR3 contains 15 residues. J lost 5 bases, V lost 4 bases, and 6 bases had no gene match. CDR3 bases: TGTGCCAGCAGCCCCACTAGCGGGAGCTCTGAGACCCAGTACTTC. It codes for CASSPTSGSSETQYF.

The J gene is TRBJ1-2, the V gene TRBV7-2; no clear D gene. Trimming shortened V by 1 base and J by 7 bases, and 16 bases separated the two germline ends. CDR3 length: 15 amino acids. Looked up from germline, CDR1 is SGHTA and CDR2 is FQGNSA. The CDR3 spells CASSLGAINSRGYTF. CDR3 DNA sequence: TGTGCCAGCAGCTTAGGGGCTATAAATTCCCGTGGCTACACCTTC.

This chain joins TRBV10-2 and TRBJ2-4; maybe TRBD2 (7 bases). The CDR3 runs 12 residues. Germline-derived CDR1 and CDR2 are WSHSY and SAAADI. Between the trimmed V and J ends, which lost 8 bases and 7 bases, there was a span of 12 bases. DNA for the CDR3: TGCGCCAGCGCCGGGGGGCTCAACATTCAGTACTTC. Encoded protein: CASAGGLNIQYF.

The CDR3 protein is CATAGTRRDEQFF. Here the CDR3 DNA reads TGTGCCACCGCCGGGACACGACGCGATGAGCAGTTCTTC. The rearrangement uses TRBV6-5 and TRBJ2-1; perhaps TRBD1 as D (6 bases). This CDR3 contains 13 residues. V dropped 10 bases and J dropped 8 bases, with 18 bases sitting between them. Germline V CDR1 and CDR2: MNHEY, SVGAGI.

The CDR3 sequence is CASSSGLAGKETQYF. In nucleotides, the CDR3 is TGTGCCAGCAGCTCGGGACTAGCGGGGAAAGAGACCCAGTACTTC. V and J are TRBV11-2 and TRBJ2-5; 13 bases align to TRBD2. Germline V lookup: CDR1 SGHAT, CDR2 FQNNGV. The CDR3 loop spans 15 amino acids. The V segment lost 4 bases and the J segment 3 bases; nucleotides outside the gene matches: 2.

This clone appeared once. Other DNA sequences in the sample encode the same CDR3. This chain links TRBV7-9 with TRBJ1-5; D not certain. The CDR3 is 12 residues long. Trimming removed 3 bases at V and 5 bases at J, with 5 bases between. The germline V gene encodes CDR1 SEHNR and CDR2 FQNEAQ (reference sequence). The CDR3 bases are TGTGCCAGCAGCTTCGGAGATCAGCCCCAGCATTTT. The encoded protein is CASSFGDQPQHF.

V is TRBV2 and J is TRBJ2-7; D possibly corresponds to TRBD1 (5 bases). The CDR3 extends over 13 amino acids. Germline CDR1 is SNHLY and CDR2 is FYNNEI. The V gene lost 5 bases and the J gene lost 6 bases, with 14 bases spanning the gap. CDR3 loop: CASSPGLGLEQYF. The DNA of the CDR3 is TGTGCCAGCAGTCCAGGGTTAGGTCTCGAGCAGTACTTC.

This chain joins TRBV5-1 and TRBJ2-1; TRBD1 matches at 10 bases. The length of the CDR3 is 13 residues. Germline CDR1 SGHRS, CDR2 YFSETQ. Germline trimming cut 6 bases from V and 5 bases from J; bases unmatched to any gene: 2. Written as DNA, the CDR3 is TGCGCCAGCACCGGGACAGGGGACAATGAGCAGTTCTTC. Its translation is CASTGTGDNEQFF.

This chain uses TRBV6-2 or TRBV6-3 with TRBJ2-1; 11 bases fit TRBD1. Per the germline V gene, CDR1 is MNHEY and CDR2 is SVGEGT. This CDR3 spans 16 amino acids. J was trimmed by 3 bases and V by 5 bases; bases with no gene match: 6. CDR3 sequence (DNA): TGTGCCAGCAGTCCGGGACAGGGGGGGATCTACAATGAGCAGTTCTTC. Translation gives CASSPGQGGIYNEQFF.

The CDR3 DNA reads TGCGCCAGCAGTCATTCCGGGACTTACGAGCAGTACTTC. Amino acid sequence: CASSHSGTYEQYF. The chain joins TRBV23-1 to TRBJ2-7; weak D call: TRBD2 (6 bases). TRBV23-1 is an ORF for which the function is uncertain. The CDR3 has 13 residues. Trimming pared 3 bases from V and 4 bases from J, leaving 10 bases between.

The J gene is TRBJ1-2, the V gene TRBV21-1; the table calls TRBD1, which could not be checked here. TRBV21-1 is deemed a pseudogene. CDR3 length: 18 amino acids. CDR3 region: CASSKDGDTGDAAYGYTF. In DNA, the CDR3 is TGTGCCAGCAGCAAAGACGGAGATACAGGGGACGCTGCCTATGGCTACACCTTC.

The V call is TRBV30, the J call TRBJ1-4; 7 bases line up with TRBD1. The CDR3 runs 13 residues. The ends lost 3 bases at V and 5 bases at J; junction bases unmatched: 3. Germline CDR1 is GTSNPN and CDR2 is SVGIG (reference sequence). DNA of the CDR3: TGTGCCTGGAGACGGGACAGCAATGAAAAACTGTTTTTT. Its protein product is CAWRRDSNEKLFF.

In this sample, this clone turned up a few times. The CDR3 nucleotides read TGTGCCAGCTCATCGGGGGATACGCAGTATTTT. Residues: CASSSGDTQYF. The chain couples TRBV18 to TRBJ2-3; D is perhaps TRBD2 (5 bases). This CDR3 contains 11 residues. Germline lookup yields CDR1 KGHSH and CDR2 LQKENI. Trimming shortened V by 5 bases and J by 6 bases, and 6 bases separated the two germline ends.

The genes are TRBV3-1 (or the pseudogene TRBV3-2) and TRBJ2-7; 7 bases fit TRBD2. V lost 4 bases, J lost 12 bases, and 12 bases stayed unmatched. The length of the CDR3 is 13 residues. Germline CDR1 and CDR2: LGHDT and YNNKEL (reference sequence). CDR3 region: CASSPGGRGRLYF. CDR3 DNA: TGTGCCAGCAGCCCCGGTGGTCGCGGGAGACTGTACTTC.

This clone was recorded once. CDR3 coding DNA: TGTGCCAGCCAATTAGGGGCCCGACTCTACAATGAGCAGTTCTTC. It codes for CASQLGARLYNEQFF. The J gene is TRBJ2-1, the V gene TRBV5-5; D is possibly TRBD1 (5 bases). Germline V lookup: CDR1 SGHKS, CDR2 YYEKEE (reference sequence). The CDR3 totals 15 residues. V lost 7 bases to trimming and J lost 3 bases, with 17 bases between them.

V usage is TRBV6-6 and J usage is TRBJ2-1, with TRBD2 matching 7 bases. Trimming cost V 4 bases and J 5 bases; bases outside gene matches: 8. Germline V gene lookup returns CDR1 MNHNY and CDR2 SVGAGI (reference sequence). The CDR3 runs 15 residues. This CDR3 is CASSSPGLADNEQFF. The CDR3 DNA reads TGTGCCAGCAGTTCCCCGGGGCTAGCGGACAATGAGCAGTTCTTC.

The chain recombines TRBV9 with TRBJ2-5; D is undetermined. V lost 3 bases and J lost 1, with 7 bases in between. Germline V gene lookup returns CDR1 SGDLS and CDR2 YYNGEE. This CDR3 has 13 residues. Written as DNA, the CDR3 is TGTGCCAGCAGCGGAGATGCCCAAGAGACCCAGTACTTC. It is translated as CASSGDAQETQYF.

Concerning this clone itself: The same CDR3 also results from other DNA sequences found in this sample. The CDR3, as DNA: TGTGCCAGCAGCCCCAGGGGTGGCTACGAGCAGTACTTC. Translation gives CASSPRGGYEQYF. This rearrangement joins TRBV7-2 to TRBJ2-7; tentatively, D is TRBD1 (6 bases). V was clipped by 5 bases and J by 3 bases, with 11 bases between them. This CDR3 comprises 13 residues. CDR1 is SGHTA and CDR2 is FQGNSA in the germline V gene.

The gene calls are TRBV6-2 or TRBV6-3 and TRBJ2-6, with TRBD1 matching 7 bases. The CDR3 has 16 residues. After removal of 5 bases from V and 0 bases from J, the junction contained 4 bases not matched to a gene. Looked up from germline, CDR1 is MNHEY and CDR2 is SVGEGT. The chain's CDR3 is CASSHRTGSGANVLTF. DNA of the CDR3: TGTGCCAGCAGTCATCGGACAGGCTCTGGGGCCAACGTCCTGACTTTC.

The V call is TRBV7-8, the J call TRBJ2-6, with 7 bases lining up with TRBD1. Germline V gene sequence: CDR1 SGHVS, CDR2 FQNEAQ. V was clipped by 4 bases and J by 3 bases; unmatched bases: 3. The CDR3 has 15 residues. The CDR3 protein is CASSSTGFGANVLTF. In nucleotides, the CDR3 is TGTGCCAGCAGCTCGACAGGGTTTGGGGCCAACGTCCTGACTTTC.

The V call is TRBV12-3 or TRBV12-4, the J call TRBJ2-5, with TRBD1 identical over 7 bases. After removal of 5 bases from V and 4 bases from J, the junction contained 1 base not matched to a gene. CDR3 length equals 12 residues. The CDR3 coding sequence is TGTGCCAGCAGTACAGGGGTAGAGACCCAGTACTTC. Protein: CASSTGVETQYF.

CDR3: CATRRTISGELFF. The CDR3 nucleotides are TGTGCCACCAGAAGGACTATCTCCGGGGAGCTGTTTTTT. The chain carries TRBV2 and TRBJ2-2, with D possibly TRBD2 on 6 matching bases. Trimming took 10 bases from V and 6 from J, leaving 15 bases between them. Germline-derived CDR1 and CDR2 are SNHLY and FYNNEI. The CDR3 is 13 amino acids. Looking up the rest from reference TRBV2 and TRBJ2-2 gives the full variable domain: EPEVTQTPSHQVTQMGQEVILRCVPISNHLYFYWYRQILGQKVEFLVSFYNNEISEKSEIFDDQFSVERPDGSNFTLKIRSTKLEDSAMYFCATRRTISGELFFGEGSRLTVL.

V usage is TRBV5-1 and J usage is TRBJ2-7; weak D call: TRBD2 (5 bases). The CDR3 loop spans 14 amino acids. Germline CDR1 reads SGHRS; CDR2 reads YFSETQ. The V gene lost 3 bases and the J gene lost 9 bases, with 19 bases spanning the gap. CDR3 nucleotides: TGCGCCAGCAGCTCAAGTCCTACCTCGGGAAGGCAGTACTTC. It encodes CASSSSPTSGRQYF.

The V and J genes are TRBV7-9 and TRBJ1-1; D uncertain. Trimming removed 5 bases at V and 5 bases at J, with 9 bases between. The CDR3 totals 12 residues. Per germline, CDR1 SEHNR and CDR2 FQNEAQ (reference sequence). CDR3 protein: CASSPFKTEAFF. In DNA form, the CDR3 reads TGTGCCAGCAGCCCCTTTAAAACTGAAGCTTTCTTT.

In the case of this clone: Distinct nucleotide sequences in the sample also encode this CDR3. This chain links TRBV29-1 with TRBJ1-5; D remains unclear. V dropped 6 bases and J dropped 4 bases, with 10 bases sitting between them. The CDR3 has 12 residues. Germline CDR1 reads SQVTM; CDR2 reads ANQGSEA. CDR3 sequence reads: CSVRTGNQPQHF. The CDR3, as DNA: TGCAGCGTCAGGACTGGGAATCAGCCCCAGCATTTT.

The CDR3 here is CASSPPLRGLGEQYF. In DNA, the CDR3 is TGTGCCAGCTCACCACCCTTGCGAGGGCTCGGCGAGCAGTACTTC. The rearrangement joins TRBV18 to TRBJ2-7, with D possibly matching TRBD2 (5 bases). Trimming stripped 0 bases from V and 6 bases from J, with 15 bases between. Germline CDR1 KGHSH, CDR2 LQKENI. CDR3 length: 15 residues.

The V and J genes are TRBV6-2 or TRBV6-3 and TRBJ2-7; 8 nucleotides line up with TRBD1. Germline V gives CDR1 MNHEY, CDR2 SVGEGT. With V trimmed by 2 bases and J by 6 bases, 3 bases remained unmatched. The CDR3 covers 13 residues. CDR3: CASSYLTGAEQYF. CDR3 bases: TGTGCCAGCAGTTACCTGACAGGGGCCGAGCAGTACTTC.

The chain joins TRBV29-1 to TRBJ2-1; 10 bases align to TRBD1. After removal of 4 bases from V and 0 bases from J, the junction contained 3 bases not matched to a gene. Per the germline V gene, CDR1 is SQVTM and CDR2 is ANQGSEA. The CDR3 extends over 15 amino acids. The CDR3 protein is CSVGTGGNSYNEQFF. CDR3 in DNA: TGCAGCGTTGGGACAGGGGGAAACTCCTACAATGAGCAGTTCTTC.

The chain carries TRBV9 and TRBJ1-5, with TRBD1 identical over 8 bases. V lost 0 bases and J lost 5; bases outside the gene matches: 10. This CDR3 comprises 17 residues. CDR1 and CDR2 from the germline V gene are SGDLS and YYNGEE. Here the CDR3 DNA reads TGTGCCAGCAGCGTAGCAATGGCAGGGGGCTGGGATCAGCCCCAGCATTTT. Protein product: CASSVAMAGGWDQPQHF.

The chain carries TRBV4-3 and TRBJ2-7; 8 nucleotides match TRBD2. Germline V gene sequence: CDR1 LGHNA, CDR2 YSLEER. V was clipped by 0 bases and J by 0 bases; unmatched bases: 4. This CDR3 contains 16 residues. The CDR3 region has the DNA TGCGCCAGCAGCCAAGAAAGCGGGGGCCTCTCCTACGAGCAGTACTTC. Translated: CASSQESGGLSYEQYF.